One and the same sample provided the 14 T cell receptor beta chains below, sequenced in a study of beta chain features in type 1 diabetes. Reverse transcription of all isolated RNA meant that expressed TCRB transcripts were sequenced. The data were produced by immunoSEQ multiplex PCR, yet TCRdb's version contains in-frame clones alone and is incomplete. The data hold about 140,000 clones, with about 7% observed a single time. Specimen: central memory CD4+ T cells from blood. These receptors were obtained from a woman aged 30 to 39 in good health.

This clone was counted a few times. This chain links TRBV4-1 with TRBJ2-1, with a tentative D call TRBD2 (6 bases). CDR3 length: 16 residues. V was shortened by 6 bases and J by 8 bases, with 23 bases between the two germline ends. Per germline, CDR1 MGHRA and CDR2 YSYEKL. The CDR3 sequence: CASRSEPGLLFHEQFF. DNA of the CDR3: TGCGCCAGCAGGTCTGAGCCGGGACTCCTTTTCCATGAGCAGTTCTTC.

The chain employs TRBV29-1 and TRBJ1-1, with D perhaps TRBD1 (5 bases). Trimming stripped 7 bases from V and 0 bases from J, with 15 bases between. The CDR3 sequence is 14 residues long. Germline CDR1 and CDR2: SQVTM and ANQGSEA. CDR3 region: CSADRGGMNTEAFF. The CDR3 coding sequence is TGCAGCGCCGATCGGGGGGGAATGAACACTGAAGCTTTCTTT.

CDR3 DNA sequence: TGCAGCGTTGGACTAGCGGGGCTGGGTGAGCAGTTCTTC. As protein: CSVGLAGLGEQFF. The V call is TRBV29-1, the J call TRBJ2-1; 11 bases fit TRBD2. The CDR3 spans 13 residues. Germline CDR1 reads SQVTM; CDR2 reads ANQGSEA. V dropped 4 bases and J dropped 9; count of bases not matched to a gene: 5.

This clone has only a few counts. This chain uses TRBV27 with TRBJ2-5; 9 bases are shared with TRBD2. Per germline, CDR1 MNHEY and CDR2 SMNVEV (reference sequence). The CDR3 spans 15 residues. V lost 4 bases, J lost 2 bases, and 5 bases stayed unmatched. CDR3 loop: CASSSLSGGQETQYF. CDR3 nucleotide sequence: TGTGCCAGCAGTTCTCTAAGCGGGGGGCAAGAGACCCAGTACTTC.

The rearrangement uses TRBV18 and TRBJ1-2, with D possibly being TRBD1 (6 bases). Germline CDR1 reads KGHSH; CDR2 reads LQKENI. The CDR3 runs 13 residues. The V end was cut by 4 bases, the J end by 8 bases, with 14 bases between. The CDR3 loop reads CASSRSGDEGYTF. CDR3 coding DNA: TGTGCCAGCTCACGCTCAGGGGATGAAGGCTACACCTTC. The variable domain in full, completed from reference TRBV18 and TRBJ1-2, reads NAGVMQNPRHLVRRRGQEARLRCSPMKGHSHVYWYRQLPEEGLKFMVYLQKENIIDESGMPKERFSAEFPKEGPSILRIQQVVRGDSAAYFCASSRSGDEGYTFGSGTRLTVV.

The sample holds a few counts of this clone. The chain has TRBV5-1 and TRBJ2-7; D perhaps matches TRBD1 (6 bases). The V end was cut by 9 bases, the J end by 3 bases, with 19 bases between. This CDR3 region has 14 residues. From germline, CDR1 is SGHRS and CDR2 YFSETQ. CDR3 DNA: TGCGCCACTAAACGGACAGTAGACAACTACGAGCAGTACTTC. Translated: CATKRTVDNYEQYF.

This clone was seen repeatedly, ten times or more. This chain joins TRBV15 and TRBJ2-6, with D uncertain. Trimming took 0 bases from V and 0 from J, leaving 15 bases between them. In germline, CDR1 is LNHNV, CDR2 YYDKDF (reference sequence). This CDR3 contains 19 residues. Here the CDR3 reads CATSRDIPRSYSGANVLTF. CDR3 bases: TGTGCCACCAGCAGAGATATCCCACGTTCCTACTCTGGGGCCAACGTCCTGACTTTC. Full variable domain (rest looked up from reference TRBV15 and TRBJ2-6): DAMVIQNPRYQVTQFGKPVTLSCSQTLNHNVMYWYQQKSSQAPKLLFHYYDKDFNNEADTPDNFQSRRPNTSFCFLDIRSPGLGDTAMYLCATSRDIPRSYSGANVLTFGAGSRLTVL.

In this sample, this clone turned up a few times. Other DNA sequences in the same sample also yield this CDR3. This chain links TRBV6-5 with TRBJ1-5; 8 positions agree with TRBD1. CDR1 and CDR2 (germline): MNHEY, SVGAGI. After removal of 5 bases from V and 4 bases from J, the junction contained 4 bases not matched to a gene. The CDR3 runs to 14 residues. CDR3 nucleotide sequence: TGTGCCAGCAGTCCCGGGACAGGAAATCAGCCCCAGCATTTT. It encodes CASSPGTGNQPQHF.

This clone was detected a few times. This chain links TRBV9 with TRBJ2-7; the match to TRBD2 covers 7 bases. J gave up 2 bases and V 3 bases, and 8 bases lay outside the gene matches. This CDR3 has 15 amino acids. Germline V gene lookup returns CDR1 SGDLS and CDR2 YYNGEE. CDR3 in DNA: TGTGCCAGCAGCGAAGGACTAGACATCCCCTACGAGCAGTACTTC. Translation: CASSEGLDIPYEQYF. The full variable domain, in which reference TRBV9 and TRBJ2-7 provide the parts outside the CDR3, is DSGVTQTPKHLITATGQRVTLRCSPRSGDLSVYWYQQSLDQGLQFLIQYYNGEERAKGNILERFSAQQFPDLHSELNLSSLELGDSALYFCASSEGLDIPYEQYFGPGTRLTVT.

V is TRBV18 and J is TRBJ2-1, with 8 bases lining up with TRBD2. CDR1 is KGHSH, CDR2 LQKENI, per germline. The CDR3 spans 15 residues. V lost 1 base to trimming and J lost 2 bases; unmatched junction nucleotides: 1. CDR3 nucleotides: TGTGCCAGCTCACCACAGCGGGAGACCTACAATGAGCAGTTCTTC. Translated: CASSPQRETYNEQFF.

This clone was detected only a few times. CDR3 amino acids: CASSQGLPGSGDTQYF. The DNA of the CDR3 is TGCGCCAGCAGCCAAGGGTTGCCGGGATCCGGAGATACGCAGTATTTT. The V and J genes are TRBV4-3 and TRBJ2-3; TRBD2 is a possible D gene (5 bases). Germline V gene data show CDR1 as LGHNA and CDR2 as YSLEER. The CDR3 totals 16 residues. V shed 1 base and J shed 5 bases, with 16 bases lying between them.

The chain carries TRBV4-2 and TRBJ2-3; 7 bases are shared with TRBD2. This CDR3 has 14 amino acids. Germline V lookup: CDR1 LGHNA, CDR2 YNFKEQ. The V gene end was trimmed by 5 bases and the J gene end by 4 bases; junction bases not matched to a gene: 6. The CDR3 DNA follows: TGTGCCAGCAGCATGAGCGGGACCCCAGATACGCAGTATTTT. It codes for CASSMSGTPDTQYF.

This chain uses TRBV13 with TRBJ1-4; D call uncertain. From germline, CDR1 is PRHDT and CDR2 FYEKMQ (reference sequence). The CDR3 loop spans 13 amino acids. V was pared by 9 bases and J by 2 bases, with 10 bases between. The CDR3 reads CASRSNTNEKLFF. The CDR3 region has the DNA TGTGCCAGTAGGAGTAATACTAATGAAAAACTGTTTTTT.

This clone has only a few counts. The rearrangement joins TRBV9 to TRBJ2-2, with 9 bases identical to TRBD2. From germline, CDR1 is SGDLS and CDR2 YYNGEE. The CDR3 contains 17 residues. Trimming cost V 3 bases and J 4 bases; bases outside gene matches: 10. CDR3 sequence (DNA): TGTGCCAGCAGCGCCGGGACTAGCTCTCTTTTCACCGGGGAGCTGTTTTTT. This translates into CASSAGTSSLFTGELFF.